This T cell receptor (beta chain) stems from a study of T cells after yellow fever vaccination. Study-wide background: Preparing low-cell-number fractions relied on SMART-Seq v4 Ultra Low Input.

V was trimmed by 5 bases and J by 5 bases, leaving 19 bases between them. This CDR3 contains 16 residues. Germline V CDR1 and CDR2: MNHEY, SVGEGT. The table lists this clonotype with a few counts. As TCR cDNA was made by 5'RACE template switching, a universal primer site and UMIs were added. MiXCR, run by TCRdb on the 5' RACE reads, gives a single entry per CDR3 protein. The data hold roughly 120,000 distinct CDR3 sequences, with 8% to 9.5% observed a single time. The material was CD8+ T cells sorted from PBMCs, obtained 45 days after the yellow fever booster vaccination. The source of this sequence is a man aged 25-40 years who received the YFV17D yellow fever vaccine. V and J are TRBV6-2 or TRBV6-3 and TRBJ2-1; weak D call: TRBD2 (5 bases). The CDR3 loop reads CASSPLWRTGNNEQFF. The CDR3 nucleotides read TGTGCCAGCAGTCCCCTTTGGCGGACTGGAAACAATGAGCAGTTCTTC.